The sequence of this T cell receptor beta chain was determined in a study of post-analysis software for immune sequencing data. CDR3 length: 15 residues. V lost 1 base, J lost 3 bases, and 14 bases lay in between. Germline loops: CDR1 SGHNT, CDR2 YYREEE (reference sequence). Study-level results: Four to six TRBV segments (TRBV5-6, TRBV5-1 and TRBV20-1 among them) occurred more frequently in patients than in controls. Co-batched samples clustered tightly together by F measure. Normalized Chao1 diversity in multiple sclerosis patients fell significantly below that of controls.

The TCR beta cDNA libraries contained unique molecular identifiers. Each batch of roughly 1 to 10 million T cells produced roughly 0.5 million cDNA molecules. MiXCR was run by TCRdb on the PCR reads, yielding one entry per CDR3 protein. This table has roughly 600,000 distinct CDR3 sequences, around 44% appearing once. As to this clonotype: The antigen is undetermined.

The chain uses TRBV5-4 and TRBJ2-7; unclear D gene. Sequencing used blood. This clonotype was sampled from a girl aged 10-17 years with multiple sclerosis. CDR3 residues: CASSLKGRSLYEQYF. For the CDR3, the DNA is TGTGCCAGCAGCTTGAAAGGACGATCTCTCTACGAGCAGTACTTC.